Listed below are T cell receptor beta chains from one sample, sequenced in a study of blood T cell repertoires in COVID-19. Generated by immunoSEQ multiplex PCR, the TCRdb table keeps only in-frame clones and is missing some. Among fewer than 100,000 clones listed, about 81% were seen once. Sequencing was carried out using peripheral blood. The receptors originated from an older man with acute or convalescent COVID-19. CDR3s include the opening cysteine and the closing phenylalanine or tryptophan. A D gene is named only where the DNA matches it firmly. Part of the rows lack a size; the others show once, few, many or a class for expanded clones.

d_gene,v_gene,abundance,j_gene,CDR3nt,CDR3aa
.,TRBV28,.,TRBJ1-5,TGTGCCAGCAGTTCGGGGGGGACAAAGCCCCAGCATTTT,CASSSGGTKPQHF
.,TRBV27,.,TRBJ2-1,TGTGCCAGCAGTTTAATCCAGGGGCGCGGGCTCTTC,CASSLIQGRGLF
TRBD1,TRBV6-6,few,TRBJ1-2,TGTGCCAGCAGAGGGGGCGACTATGGCTACACCTTC,CASRGGDYGYTF
TRBD2,TRBV5-4,.,TRBJ2-3,TGTGCCAGCAGACCCGGGACTAGCGGGAGGGCCACAGATACGCAGTATTTT,CASRPGTSGRATDTQYF
TRBD1,TRBV5-1,.,TRBJ1-5,TGCGCCAGCAGCCCTCTCGGACAGGGAGGAGGACAGCCCCAGCATTTT,CASSPLGQGGGQPQHF
TRBD2,TRBV10-3,few,TRBJ2-7,TGTGCCACCTACGGGACTAGCGGGAGAAATTCGTACGAGCAGTACTTC,CATYGTSGRNSYEQYF
.,TRBV5-6,.,TRBJ2-7,TGTGCCAGCAGCCAACCTTCACCCCCGAGTTATAACTCCTACGAGCAGTACTTC,CASSQPSPPSYNSYEQYF
.,TRBV4-3,few,TRBJ2-1,TGCGCCAGCAGCCAAGAATACCGAGGTGATGAGCAGTTCTTC,CASSQEYRGDEQFF
.,TRBV15,.,TRBJ2-2,TGTGCCACCAGCAGTGCGCTCACCGGGGAGCTGTTTTTT,CATSSALTGELFF
.,TRBV5-4,.,TRBJ2-5,TGTGCCAGCAGCTTACCAGGCCAAGAGACCCAGTACTTC,CASSLPGQETQYF
TRBD2,TRBV19,.,TRBJ2-5,TGTGCCAGTAGTGGTCACGGGACTAGCGGGACCAGACAAGAGACCCAGTACTTC,CASSGHGTSGTRQETQYF
TRBD1,TRBV4-1,.,TRBJ1-5,TGCGCCAGCAGCCGCCAACAGGGGAGTCAGCCCCAGCATTTT,CASSRQQGSQPQHF
.,TRBV12-3/TRBV12-4,.,TRBJ2-7,TGTGCCAGCAGTTTTGTCAGGGGCTTCGAGCAGTACTTC,CASSFVRGFEQYF
TRBD1,TRBV2,.,TRBJ1-1,TGTGCCAGCAGTGAAGGACAGGGGGCCCCTGAAGCTTTCTTT,CASSEGQGAPEAFF
TRBD2,TRBV30,.,TRBJ2-1,TGTGCCTGGAGTGAGGGTAGCGGGAGTTTCAATGAGCAGTTCTTC,CAWSEGSGSFNEQFF
.,TRBV19,.,TRBJ2-2,TGTGCCAGTAGTTCAGGGTGGGAAACCGGGGAGCTGTTTTTT,CASSSGWETGELFF
.,TRBV7-6,.,TRBJ2-7,TGTGCCAGCAGCCCCGGATCGGGTCACTCCTACGAGCAGTACTTC,CASSPGSGHSYEQYF
.,TRBV28,.,TRBJ1-5,TGTGCCAGCCTACAGGGTCCCGGGCCCCAGCATTTT,CASLQGPGPQHF
.,TRBV6-6,.,TRBJ2-1,TGTGCCAGCAGCCAACAGGGCCCCGTCGGCAATGAGCAGTTCTTC,CASSQQGPVGNEQFF
TRBD1,TRBV19,.,TRBJ2-1,TGTGCCAGTAGTATTGGGGACAGGGAGATTAATGAGCAGTTCTTC,CASSIGDREINEQFF
TRBD1,TRBV7-9,once,TRBJ1-2,TGTGCCAGCAGCTTAGCGGGACAGGAAGGTGGCTACACCTTC,CASSLAGQEGGYTF
TRBD2,TRBV11-2,many,TRBJ2-7,TGTGCCAGCACCTTTCAGATTAGCGGGGTCTACGAGCAGTACTTC,CASTFQISGVYEQYF
TRBD2,TRBV7-2,few,TRBJ2-7,TGTGCCAGCAGCAGGACTAGCGGGCCTGCCTACGAGCAGTACTTC,CASSRTSGPAYEQYF
TRBD2,TRBV7-9,once,TRBJ2-3,TGTGCCAGCAGCTTAGCCCTGACTAGCGGGAGCCCCACAGATACGCAGTATTTT,CASSLALTSGSPTDTQYF
TRBD1,TRBV5-4,once,TRBJ2-2,TGTGCCAGCAGCTTGAAACAGGGGGACACCGGGGAGCTGTTTTTT,CASSLKQGDTGELFF
TRBD1,TRBV18,.,TRBJ2-6,TGTGCCAGCTCACTCATTGGACAGGGACGGGGTGGGGCCAACGTCCTGACTTTC,CASSLIGQGRGGANVLTF
TRBD2,TRBV5-1,.,TRBJ2-2,TGCGCCAGCAGCGAAGGACTAGCGGACAACACCGGGGAGCTGTTTTTT,CASSEGLADNTGELFF
TRBD1,TRBV5-1,.,TRBJ1-2,TGCGCCAGCAGCGACAGGGAACAGGCTAACTATGGCTACACCTTC,CASSDREQANYGYTF
TRBD1,TRBV9,.,TRBJ2-3,TGTGCCAGCAGCGGGACAGGGCCAGATACGCAGTATTTT,CASSGTGPDTQYF
.,TRBV20-1,.,TRBJ2-5,TGCAGTGCAGCTCAAGAGACCCAGTACTTC,CSAAQETQYF
.,TRBV14,.,TRBJ2-7,TGTGCCAGCAGCCAACTTACGGGACTGAAAAGCTCCTACGAGCAGTACTTC,CASSQLTGLKSSYEQYF
.,TRBV24-1,.,TRBJ2-1,TGTGCCACCAGTGACGGGACTTTCGAGGTGCATGAGCAGTTCTTC,CATSDGTFEVHEQFF
TRBD1,TRBV28,.,TRBJ2-2,TGTGCCAGCATCCCGACAGGGGGCGGAACCGGGGAGCTGTTTTTT,CASIPTGGGTGELFF
.,TRBV5-1,once,TRBJ2-1,TGCGCCAGCAGCCCCGAAGGGGCGTCGGACAATGAGCAGTTCTTC,CASSPEGASDNEQFF